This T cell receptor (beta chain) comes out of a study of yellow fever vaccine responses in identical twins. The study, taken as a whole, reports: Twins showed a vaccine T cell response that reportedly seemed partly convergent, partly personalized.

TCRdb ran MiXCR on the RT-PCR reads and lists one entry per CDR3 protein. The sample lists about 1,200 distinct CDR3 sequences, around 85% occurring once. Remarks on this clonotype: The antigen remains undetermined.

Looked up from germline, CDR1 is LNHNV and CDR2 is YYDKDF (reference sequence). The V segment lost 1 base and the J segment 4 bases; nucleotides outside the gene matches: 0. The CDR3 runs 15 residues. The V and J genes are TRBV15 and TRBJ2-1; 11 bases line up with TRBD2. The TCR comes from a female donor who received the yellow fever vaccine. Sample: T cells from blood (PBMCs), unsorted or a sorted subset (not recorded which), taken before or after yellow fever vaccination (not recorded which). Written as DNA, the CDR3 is TGTGCCACCAGCAGAGGACTAGCGGGGTACAATGAGCAGTTCTTC. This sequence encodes CATSRGLAGYNEQFF.